The subject of this entry is one T cell receptor (beta chain). This specimen comes from a study of shared clonotypes between healthy human individuals. This CDR3 has 15 amino acids. The germline gives CDR1 KGHSH, CDR2 LQKENI. Deletions cut 6 bases from V and 4 bases from J, with 18 bases between. The assay was immunoSEQ multiplex PCR, and TCRdb's table has in-frame clones only and misses some. The sample holds millions of clones; 85% to 95% are singletons and the top ten take 0.13%. Sequenced material: naive CD4+ T cells sorted from blood. The subset here: CD45RA+ positively selected. The chain recombines TRBV18 with TRBJ1-1, with D perhaps matching TRBD1 (5 bases). The sequence was obtained from a man aged 18 to 30 in good health. The CDR3 reads CASSLLQDLVTEAFF. CDR3 nucleotides: TGTGCCAGCTCTCTCTTACAGGATCTGGTCACTGAAGCTTTCTTT.